Each of the 14 T cell receptor beta chains below was sequenced from the same sample in a study of blood T cell repertoires in COVID-19 (dated by TCRdb to about 2020). Library generation was performed with the immunoSEQ multiplex PCR assay. Drawn from immuneACCESS, this table holds only the in-frame rearrangements with V and J called that TCRdb kept. Clones are partly lost; checked studies trace under half to an unresolved V gene and leave the rest unexplained. This sample gives a few hundred thousand clones in total; roughly 85% of them show up just once. The ten largest clonotypes hold around 2.9% of the sample. Specimen: peripheral blood. These receptors were obtained from a woman aged 18-29 years with acute or convalescent COVID-19.

The V and J genes are TRBV6-5 and TRBJ1-5; 11 nucleotides align to TRBD1. V lost 6 bases, J lost 7 bases, and 5 bases stayed unmatched. Germline V gene sequence: CDR1 MNHEY, CDR2 SVGAGI. The CDR3 has 14 residues. The CDR3 region is CASRRTGGAQPQHF. CDR3 coding DNA: TGTGCCAGCAGGAGGACAGGGGGCGCGCAGCCCCAGCATTTT.

The J gene is TRBJ2-1, the V gene TRBV27, with 14 nucleotides matching TRBD2. The CDR3 is made up of 16 amino acids. Germline V CDR1 and CDR2: MNHEY, SMNVEV (reference sequence). V shed 5 bases, J shed 4 bases, and the junction held 4 bases outside the gene matches. In nucleotides, the CDR3 is TGTGCCAGCAGTCCCCGGACTAGCGGGGGGTACAATGAGCAGTTCTTC. It specifies CASSPRTSGGYNEQFF.

The V gene is TRBV4-3, the J gene TRBJ1-3; TRBD1 matches 7 bases. The CDR3 has 17 amino acids. The V gene's germline CDR1 is LGHNA and CDR2 YSLEER. With V trimmed by 0 bases and J by 0 bases, 5 bases remained unmatched. Here the CDR3 reads CASSQDVTGYSGNTIYF. The CDR3 coding sequence is TGCGCCAGCAGCCAAGACGTGACAGGGTACTCTGGAAACACCATATATTTT.

This clone was recorded a few times. V gene TRBV7-2 combines with J gene TRBJ1-1; no firm D call. The CDR3 spans 14 residues. The ends were cut back, 1 base at V and 7 bases at J, with 13 bases in the middle. Germline V gene data show CDR1 as SGHTA and CDR2 as FQGNSA. As DNA, the CDR3 is TGTGCCAGCAGCTTAGTAGTCTTGGGCATTGAAGCTTTCTTT. This sequence encodes CASSLVVLGIEAFF. Looking up the rest from reference TRBV7-2 and TRBJ1-1 gives the full variable domain: GAGVSQSPSNKVTEKGKDVELRCDPISGHTALYWYRQSLGQGLEFLIYFQGNSAPDKSGLPSDRFSAERTGGSVSTLTIQRTQQEDSAVYLCASSLVVLGIEAFFGQGTRLTVV.

V usage is TRBV5-6 and J usage is TRBJ1-1, with a possible D match to TRBD1 (6 bases). Looked up from germline, CDR1 is SGHDT and CDR2 is YYEEEE. Trimming shortened V by 0 bases and J by 6 bases, and 12 bases separated the two germline ends. CDR3 size: 14 residues. CDR3 amino acids: CASSLATGSPEAFF. In nucleotides, the CDR3 is TGTGCCAGCAGCTTGGCAACAGGGAGCCCTGAAGCTTTCTTT.

The chain links TRBV4-2 to TRBJ2-7; D is possibly TRBD2 (5 bases). Germline values: CDR1 LGHNA, CDR2 YNFKEQ. This CDR3 spans 19 amino acids. The V and J ends lost 0 bases and 0 bases respectively, with 21 bases between them. The CDR3 DNA reads as TGTGCCAGCAGCCAAGATCGTCGGGGTCTGCCCCTTAGCTCCTACGAGCAGTACTTC. Translated: CASSQDRRGLPLSSYEQYF.

This clone came up many times. The rearrangement uses TRBV9 and TRBJ1-3, with D perhaps TRBD1 (5 bases). Germline V CDR1 and CDR2: SGDLS, YYNGEE. V shed 0 bases and J shed 2 bases, with 9 bases lying between them. The CDR3 runs to 15 residues. This chain's CDR3 is CASSVAAGTGNTIYF. CDR3 in DNA: TGTGCCAGCAGCGTAGCTGCAGGGACTGGAAACACCATATATTTT.

The CDR3 nucleotides read TGCAGCGCCGGGGAGACCCAGTACTTC. This sequence encodes CSAGETQYF. The V call is TRBV29-1, the J call TRBJ2-5; D is unresolved. V lost 7 bases to trimming and J lost 5 bases, with 5 bases between them. The CDR3 is 9 amino acids. Germline CDR1 reads SQVTM; CDR2 reads ANQGSEA.

J is TRBJ1-1 and V is TRBV7-9, with D unclear. Germline CDR1 is SEHNR and CDR2 is FQNEAQ (reference sequence). With 5 bases removed from V and 1 base from J, the gap between germline ends came to 20 bases. The CDR3 is made up of 17 amino acids. CDR3 nucleotide sequence: TGTGCCAGCAGCCAACCCATCCTCGGTTCACCGAACACTGAAGCTTTCTTT. Protein: CASSQPILGSPNTEAFF.

The chain has TRBV28 and TRBJ2-6; D call uncertain. CDR3 length equals 14 residues. CDR1 is MDHEN, CDR2 SYDVKM, per germline. The ends were cut back, 4 bases at V and 2 bases at J, with 6 bases in the middle. The chain's CDR3 is CASSSGPGANVLTF. The DNA of the CDR3 is TGTGCCAGCAGTTCTGGGCCTGGGGCCAACGTCCTGACTTTC.

The V call is TRBV2, the J call TRBJ1-2; unclear D gene. This CDR3 has 14 amino acids. The ends were cut back, 1 base at V and 4 bases at J, with 10 bases in the middle. CDR1 and CDR2 from the germline V gene are SNHLY and FYNNEI. The CDR3 spells CASSEVVTSYGYTF. For the CDR3, the DNA is TGTGCCAGCAGTGAAGTTGTGACAAGCTATGGCTACACCTTC.

This sequence joins TRBV29-1 and TRBJ1-1, with D unclear. The germline CDR1 and CDR2 sequences are SQVTM and ANQGSEA. V gave up 4 bases and J gave up 7 bases, with 19 bases separating them. This CDR3 has 14 residues. In nucleotides, the CDR3 is TGCAGCGTTGTACGGCGTGGAATAGACTTTGAAGCTTTCTTT. This encodes CSVVRRGIDFEAFF.

The chain uses TRBV28 and TRBJ1-5, with D unresolved. The CDR3 has 12 residues. Deletions cut 4 bases from V and 7 bases from J, with 8 bases between. CDR1 and CDR2 (germline): MDHEN, SYDVKM. The CDR3: CASSSPNQPQHF. The CDR3 nucleotides are TGTGCCAGCAGTTCCCCTAACCAGCCCCAGCATTTT.

The J gene is TRBJ2-7, the V gene TRBV30, with a weak D call TRBD1 (6 bases). The germline CDR1 and CDR2 sequences are GTSNPN and SVGIG (reference sequence). CDR3 length equals 11 residues. V was shortened by 5 bases and J by 4 bases, with 9 bases between the two germline ends. The CDR3 reads CAWGTGYEQYF. Here the CDR3 DNA reads TGTGCCTGGGGAACAGGGTACGAGCAGTACTTC.